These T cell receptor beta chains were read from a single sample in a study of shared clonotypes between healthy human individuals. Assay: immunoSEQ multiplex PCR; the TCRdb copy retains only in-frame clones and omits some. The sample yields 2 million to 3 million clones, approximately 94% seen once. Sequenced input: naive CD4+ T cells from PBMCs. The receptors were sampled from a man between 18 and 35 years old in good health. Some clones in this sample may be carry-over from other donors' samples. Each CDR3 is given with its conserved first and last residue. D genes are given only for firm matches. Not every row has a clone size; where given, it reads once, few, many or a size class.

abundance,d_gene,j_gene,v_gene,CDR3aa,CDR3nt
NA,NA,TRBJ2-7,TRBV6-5,CASSYSRGGTYEQYF,TGTGCCAGCAGTTACTCACGAGGGGGTACCTACGAGCAGTACTTC
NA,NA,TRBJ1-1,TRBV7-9,CASSLAWVPAFF,TGTGCCAGCAGCTTAGCGTGGGTGCCGGCTTTCTTT
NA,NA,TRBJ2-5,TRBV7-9,CASSLLPARGETQYF,TGTGCCAGCAGCTTATTGCCGGCGCGTGGGGAGACCCAGTACTTC
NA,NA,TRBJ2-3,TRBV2,CASSTGSTDTQYF,TGTGCCAGCAGTACGGGCTCCACAGATACGCAGTATTTT
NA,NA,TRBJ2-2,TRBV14,CASSQVPGSLSGELFF,TGTGCCAGCAGCCAGGTTCCAGGAAGTCTCTCCGGGGAGCTGTTTTTT
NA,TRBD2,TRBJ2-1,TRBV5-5,CASSSGVDGLALYNEQFF,TGTGCCAGCAGCTCGGGGGTGGATGGACTAGCGCTATACAATGAGCAGTTCTTC
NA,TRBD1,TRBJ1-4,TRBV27,CASSPETGWSEKLFF,TGTGCCAGCAGTCCCGAGACAGGGTGGAGTGAAAAACTGTTTTTT
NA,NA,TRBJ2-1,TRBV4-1,CASSWGLGGYNEQFF,TGCGCCAGCAGCTGGGGGCTTGGGGGCTACAATGAGCAGTTCTTC
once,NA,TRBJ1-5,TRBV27,CASGFSNQPQHF,TGTGCCAGCGGCTTTAGCAATCAGCCCCAGCATTTT
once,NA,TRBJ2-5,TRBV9,CASSVEVSQETQYF,TGTGCCAGCAGCGTAGAGGTCAGTCAAGAGACCCAGTACTTC
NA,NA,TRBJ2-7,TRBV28,CASSLLPANYEQYF,TGTGCCAGCAGTTTACTTCCAGCTAACTACGAGCAGTACTTC
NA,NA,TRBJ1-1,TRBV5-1,CASSNNPGTLTTEAFF,TGCGCCAGCAGCAACAACCCCGGGACCTTGACCACTGAAGCTTTCTTT
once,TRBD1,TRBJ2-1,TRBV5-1,CASSLLDRGYNEQFF,TGCGCCAGCAGCTTGTTGGACAGGGGCTACAATGAGCAGTTCTTC
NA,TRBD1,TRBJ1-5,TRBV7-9,CASSYGQVLQPQHF,TGTGCCAGCAGCTACGGACAGGTGTTGCAGCCCCAGCATTTT
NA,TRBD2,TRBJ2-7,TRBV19,CASSIFGASGMYEQYF,TGTGCCAGTAGTATCTTCGGGGCTAGCGGGATGTACGAGCAGTACTTC
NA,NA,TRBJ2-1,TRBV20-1,CSAAVVGWQFF,TGCAGTGCCGCGGTGGTGGGGTGGCAGTTCTTC
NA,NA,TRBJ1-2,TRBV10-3,CAISATGPSLLDYGYTF,TGTGCCATCAGTGCTACGGGACCGTCACTCCTTGATTATGGCTACACCTTC
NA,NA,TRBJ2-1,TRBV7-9,CASSLRANEQFF,TGTGCCAGCAGCCTCAGGGCCAATGAGCAGTTCTTC
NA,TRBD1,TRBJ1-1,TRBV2,CASSEEGTGVTEAFF,TGTGCCAGCAGTGAAGAAGGGACAGGGGTCACTGAAGCTTTCTTT
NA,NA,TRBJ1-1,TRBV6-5,CASSYFRGLNTEAFF,TGTGCCAGCAGTTACTTTAGGGGATTGAACACTGAAGCTTTCTTT
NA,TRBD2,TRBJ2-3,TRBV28,CASSFGLGTSGTDTQYF,TGTGCCAGCAGTTTCGGTCTTGGGACTAGCGGCACAGATACGCAGTATTTT
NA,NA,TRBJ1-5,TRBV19,CASSKGGFNQPQHF,TGTGCCAGTAGTAAGGGGGGTTTCAATCAGCCCCAGCATTTT
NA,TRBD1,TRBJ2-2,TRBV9,CASRPTGISNTGELFF,TGTGCCAGCAGACCGACAGGGATCTCGAACACCGGGGAGCTGTTTTTT
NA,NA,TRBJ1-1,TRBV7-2,CASSRVLRDTEAFF,TGTGCCAGCAGCCGCGTGTTAAGGGACACTGAAGCTTTCTTT
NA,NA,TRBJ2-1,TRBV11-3,CASSLGGRYNEQFF,TGTGCCAGCAGCTTAGGAGGGCGATACAATGAGCAGTTCTTC
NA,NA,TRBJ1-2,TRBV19,CASSITAGAGYGYTF,TGTGCCAGTAGTATTACGGCAGGGGCGGGGTATGGCTACACCTTC
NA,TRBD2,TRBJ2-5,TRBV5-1,CASEGGSGETQYF,TGCGCCAGCGAGGGCGGGAGCGGGGAGACCCAGTACTTC
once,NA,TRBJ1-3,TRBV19,CASMEVGRLGNTIYF,TGTGCCAGTATGGAAGTAGGACGTTTAGGAAACACCATATATTTT
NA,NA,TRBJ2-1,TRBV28,CASSLLARDNEQFF,TGTGCCAGCAGTTTACTAGCGCGGGACAATGAGCAGTTCTTC
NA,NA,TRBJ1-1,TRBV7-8,CASGKIRNTEAFF,TGTGCCAGCGGAAAAATCAGGAACACTGAAGCTTTCTTT
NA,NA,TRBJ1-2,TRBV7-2,CASSPTNYGYTF,TGTGCCAGCAGCCCCACGAACTATGGCTACACCTTC
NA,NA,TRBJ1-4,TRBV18,CASARGVAAGKLFF,TGTGCCAGCGCACGCGGGGTTGCGGCAGGAAAACTGTTTTTT
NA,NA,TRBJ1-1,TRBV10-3,CAISEPIQAPGRNTEAFF,TGTGCCATCAGTGAGCCTATCCAGGCACCGGGGAGGAACACTGAAGCTTTCTTT
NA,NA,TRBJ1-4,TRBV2,CASRAGLTNEKLFF,TGTGCCAGCAGGGCAGGCTTAACTAATGAAAAACTGTTTTTT
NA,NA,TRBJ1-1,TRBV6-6,CASSYPHDRGYTEAFF,TGTGCCAGCAGTTACCCCCATGACAGAGGATACACTGAAGCTTTCTTT